The present T cell receptor beta chain was sequenced within a study of T cell responses to AZD1222 COVID-19 vaccine. Study-wide results and caveats: The donors showed a predominance of white British ancestry and of females, with possible underestimation of clonal diversity. Only after the peak T cell response were repertoires sampled.

Concerning this clone itself: Its antigen is not known.

The CDR3 totals 16 residues. Germline CDR1 and CDR2: LGHDT and YNNKEL (reference sequence). V dropped 0 bases and J dropped 8; count of bases not matched to a gene: 4. Here immunoSEQ multiplex PCR was the method, and the copy in TCRdb shows in-frame clones only, minus some. Here the sample spans 180,000 or so clones, 90% to 95% being singletons. V and J are TRBV3-1 (or the pseudogene TRBV3-2) and TRBJ2-1; 13 nucleotides match TRBD2. Source: peripheral blood, taken on day 0 of AZD1222 vaccination. The clonotype originates from an adult in good health. In DNA form, the CDR3 reads TGTGCCAGCAGCCAAGAGAGGACTAGCGGGAGTGATGAGCAGTTCTTC. Protein: CASSQERTSGSDEQFF.